This TCR beta chain is from a study of T cell responses to AZD1222 COVID-19 vaccine. As to this clone: Its antigen is unidentified.

Notes on the study in general: Unmutated variant regions are reportedly targeted by nearly half of spike-specific TCRs. The repertoires were collected only after the peak T cell response. White British donors predominated, females outnumbered males, and clonal diversity was possibly underestimated. Among vaccine-associated CD4 TCRs, coverage spanned spike, with dominance at 160-218 and 743-854.

The repertoire was sequenced with immunoSEQ multiplex PCR; TCRdb's copy has only in-frame clones and lacks some. The sample shows about 150,000 clones, roughly 90% of them seen only once. The material sequenced was peripheral blood, taken on day 0 of AZD1222 vaccination. This receptor was obtained from an adult in good health.

The CDR3: CASSESARTGAGYTF. The CDR3 DNA sequence: TGTGCCAGCAGTGAATCTGCCCGCACGGGGGCTGGCTACACCTTC. The V gene is TRBV25-1, the J gene TRBJ1-2, with D tentatively TRBD1 (6 bases). The germline CDR1 and CDR2 sequences are MGHDK and SYGVNS. V lost 1 base and J 7 bases, leaving 16 bases between the germline ends. This CDR3 region has 15 residues.